The 15 T cell receptor beta chains below were found in one sample sequenced in a study of cytotoxic CD8 clonotypes in ibrutinib-treated CLL. The repertoire was sequenced with immunoSEQ multiplex PCR; TCRdb's copy has only in-frame clones and lacks some. In the table there are 100,000 or so clones, 55% to 75% of which are singletons. Sequenced here: PBMCs, sampled after 24 months of ibrutinib treatment. These receptors were collected from a human donor with chronic lymphocytic leukemia.

This clone was recorded once. The chain couples TRBV12-5 to TRBJ1-3, with D uncertain. The ends were cut back, 0 bases at V and 3 bases at J, with 9 bases in the middle. CDR1 and CDR2 from the germline V gene are LGHNT and FRNRAP. There are 15 residues in the CDR3. The CDR3 DNA is TGTGCTAGTGGTTTGGTAACCGGGTTTGGAAACACCATATATTTT. Protein sequence: CASGLVTGFGNTIYF.

The chain uses TRBV9 and TRBJ2-6; TRBD1 agrees at 8 bases. V lost 1 base to trimming and J lost 0 bases; unmatched junction nucleotides: 6. The CDR3 runs 18 residues. CDR1 SGDLS and CDR2 YYNGEE come from the germline V gene. CDR3 bases: TGTGCCAGCAGCGTAACGGGACAGGTAGGCTCTGGGGCCAACGTCCTGACTTTC. This codes for CASSVTGQVGSGANVLTF.

This clone was seen only a few times. The J gene is TRBJ2-5, the V gene TRBV5-1; 10 bases line up with TRBD1. The germline CDR1 and CDR2 sequences are SGHRS and YFSETQ. This CDR3 is built from 17 residues. V lost 1 base to trimming and J lost 1 base; unmatched junction nucleotides: 7. CDR3 amino acids: CASSLSLRDRGQETQYF. For the CDR3, the DNA is TGCGCCAGCAGCTTGAGTTTGCGGGACAGGGGCCAAGAGACCCAGTACTTC.

The chain is built from TRBV27 and TRBJ1-6; D is possibly TRBD1 (6 bases). Trimming cost V 5 bases and J 10 bases, with 18 bases left between them. Germline CDR1 reads MNHEY; CDR2 reads SMNVEV (reference sequence). This CDR3 contains 15 residues. The CDR3 sequence is CASSPTVAGESPLHF. Here the CDR3 DNA reads TGTGCCAGCAGTCCGACCGTGGCAGGGGAATCACCCCTCCACTTT.

V and J are TRBV25-1 and TRBJ1-4; 8 bases map to TRBD1. The J segment lost 3 bases and the V segment lost 3 bases, leaving 3 bases of the junction unmatched. CDR1 is MGHDK and CDR2 is SYGVNS in the germline V gene. The CDR3 sequence is 15 residues long. CDR3 DNA sequence: TGTGCCAGCAGTGAGCCAGGGGGCCCTAATGAAAAACTGTTTTTT. Protein product: CASSEPGGPNEKLFF.

On this clone: Germline is not matched at one junction end, which may reflect a read error. The rearrangement joins TRBV7-9 to TRBJ2-7; maybe TRBD1 (6 bases). The CDR3 runs to 12 residues. CDR1 SEHNR and CDR2 FQNEAQ come from the germline V gene (reference sequence). Written as DNA, the CDR3 is TGTGCCAGCAGCTTCAGTGAGGGGGTAAGGAACTTC. Residues: CASSFSEGVRNF.

This rearrangement joins TRBV7-3 to TRBJ2-1; D is ambiguous. Germline assignment: CDR1 SGHTA and CDR2 FQGTGA. The ends were cut back, 1 base at V and 9 bases at J, with 4 bases in the middle. The CDR3 totals 11 residues. DNA of the CDR3: TGTGCCAGCAGCTTAAGCAGTGAGCAGTTCTTC. It specifies CASSLSSEQFF.

The rearrangement links TRBV9 to TRBJ1-3; D may be TRBD1 (6 bases). Germline lookup yields CDR1 SGDLS and CDR2 YYNGEE. This CDR3 comprises 14 residues. V lost 3 bases, J lost 7 bases, and 14 bases lay in between. The CDR3, as DNA: TGTGCCAGCAGCGCAGGGGTAGATAGTAACACCATATATTTT. The encoded protein is CASSAGVDSNTIYF.

The chain uses TRBV19 and TRBJ2-1; D may be TRBD2 (5 bases). Germline assignment: CDR1 LNHDA and CDR2 SQIVND (reference sequence). V was clipped by 1 base and J by 6 bases, with 7 bases between them. The CDR3 spans 13 residues. CDR3 bases: TGTGCCAGTAGTATAGGCGGGTTCAATGAGCAGTTCTTC. Translation: CASSIGGFNEQFF.

The V call is TRBV28, the J call TRBJ2-1, with TRBD1 identical over 7 bases. This CDR3 region has 13 residues. V trimming: 5 bases; J trimming: 5 bases; junction bases outside the gene matches: 3. Per the germline V gene, CDR1 is MDHEN and CDR2 is SYDVKM. CDR3 in DNA: TGTGCCAGCAGTCGGGACAGAAACAATGAGCAGTTCTTC. This sequence encodes CASSRDRNNEQFF.

V is TRBV10-2 and J is TRBJ1-2; no definite D call. Germline V gene lookup returns CDR1 WSHSY and CDR2 SAAADI. V was clipped by 0 bases and J by 8 bases, with 22 bases between them. This CDR3 comprises 17 residues. DNA of the CDR3: TGCGCCAGCAGTGAGTCGATGGCCTACCTAGGCGGGCGGGGCTACACCTTC. Amino acid sequence: CASSESMAYLGGRGYTF.

This clone was recorded a few times. The chain combines TRBV29-1 with TRBJ2-1, with 10 bases lining up with TRBD1. CDR3 length: 14 amino acids. Looked up from germline, CDR1 is SQVTM and CDR2 is ANQGSEA. Losses at the gene ends were 7 bases for V and 3 bases for J; bases not matched to a gene: 6. The CDR3 sequence: CSGERDRGYNEQFF. The DNA for the CDR3 is TGCAGCGGGGAACGGGACAGGGGCTACAATGAGCAGTTCTTC.

V usage is TRBV30 and J usage is TRBJ2-2; no definite D call. This CDR3 is built from 13 residues. The germline gives CDR1 GTSNPN, CDR2 SVGIG (reference sequence). The V end lost 4 bases, the J end lost 3 bases, and 9 bases lay between the germline ends. This CDR3 is CAWKAMHTGELFF. CDR3 DNA sequence: TGTGCCTGGAAAGCGATGCACACCGGGGAGCTGTTTTTT.

This chain joins TRBV10-2 and TRBJ2-1, with D perhaps matching TRBD1 or TRBD2 (7 bases each). Trimming removed 6 bases from V and 5 bases from J, with 23 bases in between. The length of the CDR3 is 17 residues. CDR1 is WSHSY and CDR2 is SAAADI in the germline V gene. The CDR3, as DNA: TGCGCCAGCAGCGTACGCTTACAGGGGAGGGAAGACAATGAGCAGTTCTTC. This codes for CASSVRLQGREDNEQFF.

The chain is built from TRBV6-1 and TRBJ1-1; tentatively, D is TRBD1 (6 bases). Per the germline V gene, CDR1 is MNHNS and CDR2 is SASEGT. There are 14 residues in the CDR3. Trimming took 9 bases from V and 5 from J, leaving 19 bases between them. CDR3 region: CASQQGGSKTEAFF. CDR3 bases: TGTGCCAGTCAACAGGGTGGGAGTAAGACTGAAGCTTTCTTT.